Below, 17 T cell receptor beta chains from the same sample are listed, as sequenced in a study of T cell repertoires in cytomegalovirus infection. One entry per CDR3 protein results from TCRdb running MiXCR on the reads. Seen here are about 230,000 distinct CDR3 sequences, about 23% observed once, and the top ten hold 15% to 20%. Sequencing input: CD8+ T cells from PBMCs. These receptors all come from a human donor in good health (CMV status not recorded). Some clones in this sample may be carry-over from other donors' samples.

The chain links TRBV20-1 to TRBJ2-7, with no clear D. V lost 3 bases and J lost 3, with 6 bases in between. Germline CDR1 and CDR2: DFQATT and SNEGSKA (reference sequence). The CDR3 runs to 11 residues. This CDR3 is CSASNGYEQYF. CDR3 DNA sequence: TGCAGTGCTAGTAACGGCTACGAGCAGTACTTC.

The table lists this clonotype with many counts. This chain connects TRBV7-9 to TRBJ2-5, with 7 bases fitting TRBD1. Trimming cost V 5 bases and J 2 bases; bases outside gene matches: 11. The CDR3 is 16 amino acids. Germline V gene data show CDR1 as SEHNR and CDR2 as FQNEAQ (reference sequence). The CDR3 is CASSTNRDSRQETQYF. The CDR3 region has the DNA TGTGCCAGCAGCACCAACCGGGACAGTCGTCAAGAGACCCAGTACTTC. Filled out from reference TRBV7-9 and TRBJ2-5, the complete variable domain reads DTGVSQNPRHKITKRGQNVTFRCDPISEHNRLYWYRQTLGQGPEFLTYFQNEAQLEKSRLLSDRFSAERPKGSFSTLEIQRTEQGDSAMYLCASSTNRDSRQETQYFGPGTRLLVL.

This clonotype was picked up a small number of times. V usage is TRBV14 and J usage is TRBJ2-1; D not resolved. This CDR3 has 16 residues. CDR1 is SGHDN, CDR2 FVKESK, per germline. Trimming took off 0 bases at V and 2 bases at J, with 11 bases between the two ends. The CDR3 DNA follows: TGTGCCAGCAGCCAAGATTTTGGCAGAACCTACAATGAGCAGTTCTTC. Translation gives CASSQDFGRTYNEQFF. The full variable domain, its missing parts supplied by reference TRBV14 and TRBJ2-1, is EAGVTQFPSHSVIEKGQTVTLRCDPISGHDNLYWYRRVMGKEIKFLLHFVKESKQDESGMPNNRFLAERTGGTYSTLKVQPAELEDSGVYFCASSQDFGRTYNEQFFGPGTRLTVL.

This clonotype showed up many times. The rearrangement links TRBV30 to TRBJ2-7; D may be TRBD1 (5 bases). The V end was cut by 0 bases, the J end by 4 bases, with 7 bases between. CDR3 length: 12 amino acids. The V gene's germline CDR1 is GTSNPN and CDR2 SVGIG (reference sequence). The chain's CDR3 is CAWSVRVYEQYF. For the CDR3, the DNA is TGTGCCTGGAGTGTCAGGGTATACGAGCAGTACTTC.

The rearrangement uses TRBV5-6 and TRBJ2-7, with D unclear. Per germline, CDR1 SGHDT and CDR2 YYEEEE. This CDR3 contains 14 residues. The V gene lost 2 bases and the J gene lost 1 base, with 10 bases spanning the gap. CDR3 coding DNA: TGTGCCAGCAGCTTTAAAGGCAGTTCCTACGAGCAGTACTTC. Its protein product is CASSFKGSSYEQYF.

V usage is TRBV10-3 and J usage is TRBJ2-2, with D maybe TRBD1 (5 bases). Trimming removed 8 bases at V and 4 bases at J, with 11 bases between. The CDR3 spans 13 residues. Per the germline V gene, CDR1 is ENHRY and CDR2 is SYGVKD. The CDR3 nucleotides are TGTGCCATCGTAGGGGCACCCACCGGGGAGCTGTTTTTT. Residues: CAIVGAPTGELFF.

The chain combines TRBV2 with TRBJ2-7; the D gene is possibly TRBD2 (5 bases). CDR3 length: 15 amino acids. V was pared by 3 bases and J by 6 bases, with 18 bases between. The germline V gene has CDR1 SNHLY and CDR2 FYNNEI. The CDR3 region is CASSEYVLPRGEQYF. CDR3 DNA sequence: TGTGCCAGCAGTGAGTATGTCCTCCCTCGGGGCGAGCAGTACTTC. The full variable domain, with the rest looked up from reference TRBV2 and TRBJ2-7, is EPEVTQTPSHQVTQMGQEVILRCVPISNHLYFYWYRQILGQKVEFLVSFYNNEISEKSEIFDDQFSVERPDGSNFTLKIRSTKLEDSAMYFCASSEYVLPRGEQYFGPGTRLTVT.

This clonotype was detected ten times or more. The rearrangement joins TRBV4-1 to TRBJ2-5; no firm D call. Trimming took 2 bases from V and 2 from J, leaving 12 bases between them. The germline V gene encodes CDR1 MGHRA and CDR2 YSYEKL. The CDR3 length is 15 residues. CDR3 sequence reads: CASSQTPTVQETQYF. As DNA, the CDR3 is TGCGCCAGCAGCCAAACCCCAACGGTTCAAGAGACCCAGTACTTC.

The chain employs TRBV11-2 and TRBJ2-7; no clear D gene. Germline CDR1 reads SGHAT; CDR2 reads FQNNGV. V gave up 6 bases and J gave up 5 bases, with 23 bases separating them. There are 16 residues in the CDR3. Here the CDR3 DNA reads TGTGCCAGCAGTAGCCCTGCTGTGGCGCCTGCCGACGAGCAGTACTTC. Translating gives CASSSPAVAPADEQYF. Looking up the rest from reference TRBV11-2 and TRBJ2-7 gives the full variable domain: EAGVAQSPRYKIIEKRQSVAFWCNPISGHATLYWYQQILGQGPKLLIQFQNNGVVDDSQLPKDRFSAERLKGVDSTLKIQPAKLEDSAVYLCASSSPAVAPADEQYFGPGTRLTVT.

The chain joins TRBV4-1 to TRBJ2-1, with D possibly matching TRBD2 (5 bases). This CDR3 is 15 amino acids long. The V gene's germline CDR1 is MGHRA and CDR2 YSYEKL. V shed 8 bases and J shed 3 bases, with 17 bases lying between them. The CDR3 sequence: CASRPLGVDYNEQFF. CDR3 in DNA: TGCGCCAGCCGGCCCCTCGGGGTTGACTACAATGAGCAGTTCTTC.

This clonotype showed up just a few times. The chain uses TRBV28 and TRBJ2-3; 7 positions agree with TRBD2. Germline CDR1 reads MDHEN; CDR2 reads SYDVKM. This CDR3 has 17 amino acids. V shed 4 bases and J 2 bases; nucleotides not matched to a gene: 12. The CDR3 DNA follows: TGTGCCAGCAGTTCCCACCCCGGGACTATCCTCACAGATACGCAGTATTTT. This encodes CASSSHPGTILTDTQYF. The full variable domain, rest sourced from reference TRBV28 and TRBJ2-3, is DVKVTQSSRYLVKRTGEKVFLECVQDMDHENMFWYRQDPGLGLRLIYFSYDVKMKEKGDIPEGYSVSREKKERFSLILESASTNQTSMYLCASSSHPGTILTDTQYFGPGTRLTVL.

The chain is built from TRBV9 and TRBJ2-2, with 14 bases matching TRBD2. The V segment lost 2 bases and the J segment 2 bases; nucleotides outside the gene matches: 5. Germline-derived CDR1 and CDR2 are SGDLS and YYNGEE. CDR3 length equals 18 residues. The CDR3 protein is CASSVGTSGGINTGELFF. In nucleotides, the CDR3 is TGTGCCAGCAGCGTCGGGACTAGCGGGGGTATAAACACCGGGGAGCTGTTTTTT.

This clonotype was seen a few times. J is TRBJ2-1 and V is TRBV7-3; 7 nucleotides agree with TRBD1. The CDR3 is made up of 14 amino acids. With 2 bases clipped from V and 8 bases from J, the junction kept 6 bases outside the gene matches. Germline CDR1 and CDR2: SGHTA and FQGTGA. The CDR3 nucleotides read TGTGCCAGCAGCTTATGGACAGGCGGCGATGAGCAGTTCTTC. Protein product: CASSLWTGGDEQFF.

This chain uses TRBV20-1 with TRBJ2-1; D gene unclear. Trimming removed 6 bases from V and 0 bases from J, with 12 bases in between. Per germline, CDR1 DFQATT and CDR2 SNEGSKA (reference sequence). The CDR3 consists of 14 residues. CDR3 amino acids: CSALSWSSYNEQFF. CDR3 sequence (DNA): TGCAGTGCCCTCAGCTGGAGCTCCTACAATGAGCAGTTCTTC.

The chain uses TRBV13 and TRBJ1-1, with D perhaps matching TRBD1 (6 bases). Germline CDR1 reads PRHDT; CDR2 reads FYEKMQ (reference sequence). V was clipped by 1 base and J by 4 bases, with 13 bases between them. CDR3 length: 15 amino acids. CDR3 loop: CASSLVGGAGTEAFF. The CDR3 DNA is TGTGCCAGCAGCTTAGTAGGGGGGGCGGGCACTGAAGCTTTCTTT.

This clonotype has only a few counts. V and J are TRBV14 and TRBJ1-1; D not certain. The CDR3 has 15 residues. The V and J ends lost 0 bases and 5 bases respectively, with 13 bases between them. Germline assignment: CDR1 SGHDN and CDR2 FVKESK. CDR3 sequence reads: CASSQDYRIGTEAFF. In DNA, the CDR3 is TGTGCCAGCAGCCAAGATTACCGGATTGGAACTGAAGCTTTCTTT.

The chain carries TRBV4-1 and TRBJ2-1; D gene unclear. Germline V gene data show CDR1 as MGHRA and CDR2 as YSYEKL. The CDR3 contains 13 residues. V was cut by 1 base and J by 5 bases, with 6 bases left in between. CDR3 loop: CASSQAGNNEQFF. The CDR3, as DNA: TGCGCCAGCAGCCAAGCTGGCAACAATGAGCAGTTCTTC.